This paragraph covers one T cell receptor (beta chain) sequence. Antigen: not known. The record originates from a study of T cell clonotyping in hematopoietic cell transplantation. Study findings and constraints: Few recipient clonotypes overlapped donors; over 95% were de novo at given depth.

The repertoire was sequenced with immunoSEQ multiplex PCR; TCRdb's copy has only in-frame clones and lacks some. The sample consists of about 16,000 clones, around 90% of them appearing once. The CDR3 covers 13 residues. The V gene end was trimmed by 4 bases and the J gene end by 10 bases; junction bases not matched to a gene: 8. Germline V gene lookup returns CDR1 SGHAT and CDR2 FQNNGV. This receptor was taken from a man in his forties or fifties in good health. Some clones in this sample may be carry-over from other donors' samples. Sequences were obtained from peripheral blood mononuclear cells. This chain uses TRBV11-2 with TRBJ1-1; TRBD1 aligns across 8 bases. CDR3 coding DNA: TGTGCCAGCAGCTCCGACAGGGGCGGGATAGCTTTCTTT. As protein: CASSSDRGGIAFF.